These 27 T cell receptor beta chains were sequenced from one sample in a study of cytomegalovirus exposure and HLA in healthy donors. The PCR had 60 Vbeta and 13 Jbeta primers. Sequencing was performed with immunoSEQ multiplex PCR; in TCRdb, only in-frame clones are kept and a portion is missing. The sample includes some 130,000 clones, about 73% seen only once; the top ten take nearly 6%. The sequenced material came from PBMCs. These TCRs come from a woman in her forties or fifties in good health and CMV-seropositive.

Note on this clone: This sample also contains other DNA sequences that code for the same CDR3. J is TRBJ1-1 and V is TRBV19; D not resolved. The CDR3 spans 14 residues. Germline V gene lookup returns CDR1 LNHDA and CDR2 SQIVND (reference sequence). V was shortened by 3 bases and J by 1 base, with 9 bases between the two germline ends. The CDR3 nucleotides read TGTGCCAGTAGTATCCGGGGTGGGAACACTGAAGCTTTCTTT. Translating it yields CASSIRGGNTEAFF. Variable domain in full (rest from reference TRBV19 and TRBJ1-1): DGGITQSPKYLFRKEGQNVTLSCEQNLNHDAMYWYRQDPGQGLRLIYYSQIVNDFQKGDIAEGYSVSREKKESFPLTVTSAQKNPTAFYLCASSIRGGNTEAFFGQGTRLTVV.

The CDR3 loop is CASSWTGKGETQYF. The CDR3 nucleotides are TGTGCCAGCAGCTGGACAGGGAAGGGAGAGACCCAGTACTTC. The chain combines TRBV7-8 with TRBJ2-5, with TRBD1 identical over 8 bases. This CDR3 has 14 residues. V was clipped by 4 bases and J by 4 bases; unmatched bases: 5. Germline CDR1 is SGHVS and CDR2 is FQNEAQ.

The chain recombines TRBV6-5 with TRBJ2-3; D might be TRBD2 (6 bases). The germline V and J ends were trimmed by 9 bases and 2 bases, with 12 bases remaining between them. The CDR3 covers 13 residues. Germline lookup yields CDR1 MNHEY and CDR2 SVGAGI. In DNA form, the CDR3 reads TGTGCCAGTCGGGACTCCGTCACAGATACGCAGTATTTT. Translating it yields CASRDSVTDTQYF.

The chain's CDR3 is CASSQVRETQYF. CDR3 coding DNA: TGCGCCAGCAGCCAAGTCCGGGAGACCCAGTACTTC. V and J are TRBV4-3 and TRBJ2-5; no reliable D call. Germline loops: CDR1 LGHNA, CDR2 YSLEER. The CDR3 consists of 12 residues. Trimming cost V 1 base and J 5 bases, with 5 bases left between them.

The CDR3 DNA reads as TGTGCCAGCAGTTTATATGGTGGGGCCCAAGAGACCCAGTACTTC. Translation: CASSLYGGAQETQYF. The V and J genes are TRBV27 and TRBJ2-5; a possible D gene is TRBD1 (5 bases). Trimming removed 1 base from V and 1 base from J, with 10 bases in between. Germline loops: CDR1 MNHEY, CDR2 SMNVEV (reference sequence). CDR3 length equals 15 residues.

The rearrangement uses TRBV5-4 and TRBJ2-7; 7 positions match TRBD2. CDR3 length: 15 residues. J was trimmed by 6 bases and V by 6 bases; bases with no gene match: 15. CDR1 is SGHNT, CDR2 YYREEE, per germline (reference sequence). CDR3 nucleotide sequence: TGTGCCAGCACTGGGGGGGATAGGGGCGGTGGCGAGCAGTACTTC. Residues: CASTGGDRGGGEQYF.

The V gene is TRBV7-2, the J gene TRBJ2-5; 8 nucleotides line up with TRBD1. Matching the DNA end better, TRBJ2-7 makes the J call doubtful. Germline lookup yields CDR1 SGHTA and CDR2 FQGNSA. The CDR3 has 15 amino acids. The CDR3, as DNA: TGTGCCAGCAGCTTAGTGCCAGGGGGCGGCTACGAGCAGTACTTC. This translates into CASSLVPGGGYEQYF.

CDR3 nucleotides: TGTGCCAGCTCACAGGACAGGGCCTACGAGCAGTACTTC. Protein product: CASSQDRAYEQYF. The chain has TRBV18 and TRBJ2-7; 8 bases fit TRBD1. The CDR3 loop spans 13 amino acids. The germline gives CDR1 KGHSH, CDR2 LQKENI. The V and J ends lost 4 bases and 2 bases, in that order; junction bases with no gene match: 1.

This sequence joins TRBV5-6 and TRBJ1-1; 7 nucleotides match TRBD1. V trimming: 1 base; J trimming: 1 base; junction bases outside the gene matches: 4. The germline CDR1 and CDR2 sequences are SGHDT and YYEEEE. The length of the CDR3 is 15 residues. This CDR3 is CASSLIGTANTEAFF. The CDR3 bases are TGTGCCAGCAGCTTGATCGGGACAGCGAACACTGAAGCTTTCTTT.

This clone was seen a few times. V and J are TRBV7-2 and TRBJ1-2, with 7 bases identical to TRBD1. The length of the CDR3 is 11 residues. Germline assignment: CDR1 SGHTA and CDR2 FQGNSA. Losses at the gene ends were 6 bases for V and 7 bases for J; bases not matched to a gene: 2. CDR3 amino acids: CASRTGTGYTF. The CDR3 nucleotides read TGTGCCAGCAGGACAGGGACTGGCTACACCTTC.

V usage is TRBV27 and J usage is TRBJ2-2; D is perhaps TRBD2 (5 bases). This CDR3 is 16 amino acids long. Germline assignment: CDR1 MNHEY and CDR2 SMNVEV (reference sequence). The V and J ends lost 3 bases and 4 bases respectively, with 15 bases between them. The CDR3 DNA reads as TGTGCCAGCAGTTTCCGCCCATTCGGGGTCACCGGGGAGCTGTTTTTT. Protein: CASSFRPFGVTGELFF.

The chain employs TRBV12-5 and TRBJ1-1; 9 bases agree with TRBD1. CDR3 length: 17 amino acids. Germline V CDR1 and CDR2: LGHNT, FRNRAP. V was clipped by 3 bases and J by 0 bases; unmatched bases: 8. CDR3 in DNA: TGTGCTAGTGGTTTCCAGACAGGGGGACGGGTGAACACTGAAGCTTTCTTT. Translation: CASGFQTGGRVNTEAFF.

The V and J genes are TRBV11-3 and TRBJ2-3; TRBD1 agrees at 8 bases. V was pared by 6 bases and J by 2 bases, with 7 bases of the junction left unmatched. Germline CDR1 SGHNT, CDR2 YENEEA. This CDR3 is 15 amino acids long. CDR3 in DNA: TGTGCCAGCAGTTGGACAGGGAAAGTCACAGATACGCAGTATTTT. Amino acids: CASSWTGKVTDTQYF.

The CDR3 DNA reads as TGTGCCAGCAGCCAAGATGGAGGGGCAGCGGGGACGCAGTTCTTC. Translation gives CASSQDGGAAGTQFF. J is TRBJ2-1 and V is TRBV4-2; the match to TRBD2 covers 7 bases. There are 15 residues in the CDR3. V lost 0 bases to trimming and J lost 12 bases; unmatched junction nucleotides: 11. CDR1 LGHNA and CDR2 YNFKEQ come from the germline V gene.

The chain employs TRBV12-5 and TRBJ1-3; D is unclear. In germline, CDR1 is LGHNT, CDR2 FRNRAP. Trimming took 0 bases from V and 4 from J, leaving 16 bases between them. The CDR3 is 17 amino acids. The CDR3 DNA reads TGTGCTAGTGGTTTGGTAACCCTGAGGAACGCCGGAAACACCATATATTTT. Translation gives CASGLVTLRNAGNTIYF.

The chain uses TRBV6-1 and TRBJ2-1, with 9 nucleotides matching TRBD2. There are 15 residues in the CDR3. Germline trimming cut 8 bases from V and 9 bases from J; bases unmatched to any gene: 14. CDR1 is MNHNS and CDR2 is SASEGT in the germline V gene. CDR3 residues: CASYERSGGSSEQFF. For the CDR3, the DNA is TGTGCCAGCTACGAACGGAGCGGGGGGAGTAGTGAGCAGTTCTTC.

The chain links TRBV18 to TRBJ2-2; 11 positions agree with TRBD1. V dropped 1 base and J dropped 8; count of bases not matched to a gene: 6. From germline, CDR1 is KGHSH and CDR2 LQKENI. The length of the CDR3 is 16 residues. The CDR3 DNA reads as TGTGCCAGCTCACCACTCGGACAGGGGGCGGAAGGGGAGCTGTTTTTT. It yields the protein CASSPLGQGAEGELFF.

In this sample, this clone turned up a few times. J is TRBJ2-3 and V is TRBV6-5, with 8 bases identical to TRBD1. Germline V CDR1 and CDR2: MNHEY, SVGAGI. The CDR3 has 15 amino acids. The trim removed 5 bases at V and 3 bases at J, leaving 7 bases unmatched. The CDR3 coding sequence is TGTGCCAGCAGTGGGGGACAGGTCGATACAGATACGCAGTATTTT. Translated, it gives CASSGGQVDTDTQYF.

The chain couples TRBV19 to TRBJ2-2, with TRBD1 identical over 7 bases. Germline values: CDR1 LNHDA, CDR2 SQIVND (reference sequence). There are 15 residues in the CDR3. Losses at the gene ends were 6 bases for V and 3 bases for J; bases not matched to a gene: 7. The CDR3 sequence: CASRQGSPDTGELFF. The DNA of the CDR3 is TGTGCCAGTAGACAGGGGTCCCCAGACACCGGGGAGCTGTTTTTT.

The rearrangement uses TRBV19 and TRBJ1-1; D is ambiguous. Deletions cut 7 bases from V and 1 base from J, with 13 bases between. The CDR3 has 14 residues. Germline V gives CDR1 LNHDA, CDR2 SQIVND (reference sequence). CDR3 sequence: CASTAPGGNTEAFF. CDR3 bases: TGTGCCAGTACCGCCCCCGGAGGGAACACTGAAGCTTTCTTT. Supplemented by reference TRBV19 and TRBJ1-1, the full variable domain reads DGGITQSPKYLFRKEGQNVTLSCEQNLNHDAMYWYRQDPGQGLRLIYYSQIVNDFQKGDIAEGYSVSREKKESFPLTVTSAQKNPTAFYLCASTAPGGNTEAFFGQGTRLTVV.

This clone came up a few times. The junction does not match germline at one end; this may be a read error. The chain recombines TRBV5-1 with TRBJ1-5; D is perhaps TRBD1 (5 bases). The CDR3 is made up of 16 amino acids. Germline V gene lookup returns CDR1 SGHRS and CDR2 YFSETQ. The DNA of the CDR3 is TGCGCCAGCAGCTTGGGGCCCGCAAGGGGTAATCAGCTCCAGCATTTT. This gives the protein CASSLGPARGNQLQHF.

The chain uses TRBV11-3 and TRBJ2-7; 11 bases are a match to TRBD1. After removal of 1 base from V and 1 base from J, the junction contained 3 bases not matched to a gene. Germline CDR1 is SGHNT and CDR2 is YENEEA. The CDR3 totals 16 residues. Here the CDR3 reads CASSLGGTGGSYEQYF. In nucleotides, the CDR3 is TGTGCCAGCAGCTTAGGTGGGACAGGGGGATCCTACGAGCAGTACTTC. Full variable domain (missing parts from reference TRBV11-3 and TRBJ2-7): EAGVVQSPRYKIIEKKQPVAFWCNPISGHNTLYWYLQNLGQGPELLIRYENEEAVDDSQLPKDRFSAERLKGVDSTLKIQPAELGDSAVYLCASSLGGTGGSYEQYFGPGTRLTVT.

This clone came up a few times. V is TRBV7-9 and J is TRBJ1-2, with a weak D call TRBD1 (5 bases). This CDR3 comprises 14 residues. In germline, CDR1 is SEHNR, CDR2 FQNEAQ (reference sequence). Trimming left V 1 base short and J 7 bases short, with 13 bases between. CDR3 region: CASSLVGPTGGYTF. The CDR3 DNA reads TGTGCCAGCAGCTTAGTGGGGCCTACGGGTGGCTACACCTTC.

In regard to this clone: Other DNA variants within this sample encode the same CDR3. The chain recombines TRBV5-1 with TRBJ1-1; D is unclear. The length of the CDR3 is 13 residues. The ends were cut back, 2 bases at V and 4 bases at J, with 9 bases in the middle. Germline V CDR1 and CDR2: SGHRS, YFSETQ. In DNA form, the CDR3 reads TGCGCCAGCAGCTTCGCAGGAGGCACTGAAGCTTTCTTT. Translating gives CASSFAGGTEAFF. The variable domain in full, completed from reference TRBV5-1 and TRBJ1-1, reads KAGVTQTPRYLIKTRGQQVTLSCSPISGHRSVSWYQQTPGQGLQFLFEYFSETQRNKGNFPGRFSGRQFSNSRSEMNVSTLELGDSALYLCASSFAGGTEAFFGQGTRLTVV.

The CDR3 here is CASRVKGAQEQYF. CDR3 nucleotides: TGTGCCAGCAGGGTTAAGGGAGCACAAGAGCAGTACTTC. V gene TRBV7-2 combines with J gene TRBJ2-7; D perhaps matches TRBD2 (5 bases). CDR3 length: 13 amino acids. Trimming stripped 6 bases from V and 7 bases from J, with 16 bases between. CDR1 is SGHTA and CDR2 is FQGNSA in the germline V gene.

There are a few counts of this clone. The chain couples TRBV6-6 to TRBJ2-5; TRBD2 might be the D (6 bases). Trimming cost V 7 bases and J 11 bases, with 26 bases left between them. The CDR3 has 15 amino acids. The V gene's germline CDR1 is MNHNY and CDR2 SVGAGI (reference sequence). DNA for the CDR3: TGTGCCAGCAAGTTCGGGTTGAAAGATCCGGGGGAGCAGTACTTC. This encodes CASKFGLKDPGEQYF.

J is TRBJ1-1 and V is TRBV7-9; D not certain. Germline V gene data show CDR1 as SEHNR and CDR2 as FQNEAQ (reference sequence). This CDR3 contains 12 residues. V was trimmed by 5 bases and J by 11 bases, leaving 15 bases between them. The CDR3 here is CASSPRAHPAFF. CDR3 DNA sequence: TGTGCCAGCAGCCCGCGGGCCCACCCCGCTTTCTTT.